Following are 23 T cell receptor beta chains from one sample sequenced in a study of T cell clones after liver transplantation. Sequencing was performed with immunoSEQ multiplex PCR; in TCRdb, only in-frame clones are kept and a portion is missing. Here the sample spans over 100,000 clones, 75% to 85% being singletons. The sample here was CD4+ T cells from blood, taken before liver transplant. These receptors were obtained from a human donor who received a liver transplant.

This clone was picked up a small number of times. The V and J genes are TRBV9 and TRBJ2-3; 9 bases match TRBD2. The V gene end was trimmed by 4 bases and the J gene end by 0 bases; junction bases not matched to a gene: 15. Germline CDR1 and CDR2: SGDLS and YYNGEE. CDR3 length: 19 amino acids. CDR3 sequence reads: CASSPRLSRGGRSTDTQYF. In DNA form, the CDR3 reads TGTGCCAGCAGCCCCCGTTTGTCGCGGGGGGGCCGTAGCACAGATACGCAGTATTTT. The variable domain in full, with the rest retrieved from reference TRBV9 and TRBJ2-3, is DSGVTQTPKHLITATGQRVTLRCSPRSGDLSVYWYQQSLDQGLQFLIQYYNGEERAKGNILERFSAQQFPDLHSELNLSSLELGDSALYFCASSPRLSRGGRSTDTQYFGPGTRLTVL.

A single count supports this clone. The V call is TRBV19, the J call TRBJ1-2, with D perhaps matching TRBD1 (6 bases). CDR1 is LNHDA and CDR2 is SQIVND in the germline V gene (reference sequence). Trimming took off 10 bases at V and 4 bases at J, with 16 bases between the two ends. This CDR3 is 13 amino acids long. CDR3 in amino acids: CATIGTSAYGYTF. The DNA for the CDR3 is TGTGCCACGATTGGGACATCTGCCTATGGCTACACCTTC.

J is TRBJ1-6 and V is TRBV7-9; 7 bases match TRBD1. CDR3 length: 14 amino acids. CDR1 and CDR2 from the germline V gene are SEHNR and FQNEAQ (reference sequence). Trimming at V came to 1 base and at J to 8 bases, leaving 2 bases not matched to a gene. The CDR3 reads CASSLEGADSPLHF. In DNA, the CDR3 is TGTGCCAGCAGCTTAGAGGGGGCAGATTCACCCCTCCACTTT.

The chain employs TRBV29-1 and TRBJ1-1; D is unresolved. The CDR3 totals 14 residues. The germline CDR1 and CDR2 sequences are SQVTM and ANQGSEA. V was cut by 1 base and J by 1 base, with 10 bases left in between. The CDR3 loop is CSVEVGWGNTEAFF. The CDR3 coding sequence is TGCAGCGTTGAAGTGGGATGGGGGAACACTGAAGCTTTCTTT.

The J gene is TRBJ2-1, the V gene TRBV10-3; D is unresolved. Germline V lookup: CDR1 ENHRY, CDR2 SYGVKD. The CDR3 is 14 amino acids. V dropped 0 bases and J dropped 2 bases, with 5 bases sitting between them. The CDR3 reads CAISESKTYNEQFF. Here the CDR3 DNA reads TGTGCCATCAGTGAGTCCAAAACCTACAATGAGCAGTTCTTC.

The chain employs TRBV29-1 and TRBJ1-4, with D tentatively TRBD1 (5 bases). CDR1 and CDR2 from the germline V gene are SQVTM and ANQGSEA. There are 12 residues in the CDR3. V lost 7 bases and J 3 bases, leaving 9 bases between the germline ends. The CDR3 here is CSATVSNEKLFF. CDR3 DNA sequence: TGCAGCGCGACAGTATCTAATGAAAAACTGTTTTTT.

The J gene is TRBJ2-7, the V gene TRBV4-1; D unclear. Germline V lookup: CDR1 MGHRA, CDR2 YSYEKL. The CDR3 spans 17 residues. Trimming shortened V by 1 base and J by 0 bases, and 16 bases separated the two germline ends. CDR3 amino acids: CASSQASTATLSYEQYF. CDR3 coding DNA: TGCGCCAGCAGCCAAGCTTCTACTGCCACCCTCTCCTACGAGCAGTACTTC.

This sequence joins TRBV7-2 and TRBJ1-1; D call uncertain. Germline lookup yields CDR1 SGHTA and CDR2 FQGNSA. The CDR3 is 13 residues long. The ends were cut back, 5 bases at V and 0 bases at J, with 7 bases in the middle. CDR3 nucleotides: TGTGCCAGCAGCGAACAGCTGAACACTGAAGCTTTCTTT. Amino acids: CASSEQLNTEAFF.

This clone was seen just once. The chain joins TRBV29-1 to TRBJ1-3; D remains ambiguous. V was clipped by 7 bases and J by 0 bases, with 13 bases between them. This CDR3 has 14 amino acids. CDR1 is SQVTM, CDR2 ANQGSEA, per germline. CDR3 nucleotide sequence: TGCAGCGGCAAAGGAATTACCTCTGGAAACACCATATATTTT. Residues: CSGKGITSGNTIYF.

In this sample, this clone turned up once. The chain recombines TRBV7-2 with TRBJ1-2, with D possibly TRBD1 on 6 matching bases. Germline lookup yields CDR1 SGHTA and CDR2 FQGNSA. The CDR3 consists of 14 residues. The V and J ends lost 5 bases and 0 bases respectively, with 10 bases between them. The CDR3 nucleotides read TGTGCCAGCAGCCGGGGGGGCTCTAACTATGGCTACACCTTC. As protein: CASSRGGSNYGYTF.

The chain is built from TRBV9 and TRBJ2-7, with no clear D. Germline V CDR1 and CDR2: SGDLS, YYNGEE. Trimming left V 6 bases short and J 1 base short, with 14 bases between. The CDR3 extends over 14 amino acids. The CDR3 nucleotides read TGTGCCAGCACCCCCGACCCGGATTCCTACGAGCAGTACTTC. Protein sequence: CASTPDPDSYEQYF.

This chain uses TRBV6-5 with TRBJ1-2, with a possible D match to TRBD1 (6 bases). Germline CDR1 is MNHEY and CDR2 is SVGAGI. This CDR3 contains 13 residues. The germline V and J ends were trimmed by 2 bases and 4 bases, with 8 bases remaining between them. CDR3 coding DNA: TGTGCCAGCAGTTACGAGACAGGCTATGGCTACACCTTC. Amino acid sequence: CASSYETGYGYTF.

The V gene is TRBV14, the J gene TRBJ2-5; D is tentatively TRBD1 or TRBD2 (6 bases each). Trimming stripped 5 bases from V and 5 bases from J, with 18 bases between. The germline V gene encodes CDR1 SGHDN and CDR2 FVKESK. This CDR3 is built from 15 residues. CDR3 amino acids: CASSYRRGVGETQYF. The CDR3 DNA reads as TGTGCCAGCAGCTATAGGAGGGGGGTCGGCGAGACCCAGTACTTC.

This clone has only one observation. The chain recombines TRBV19 with TRBJ1-2, with D possibly being TRBD1 (6 bases). The CDR3 loop spans 15 amino acids. Trimming cost V 5 bases and J 4 bases, with 17 bases left between them. Germline values: CDR1 LNHDA, CDR2 SQIVND (reference sequence). In DNA form, the CDR3 reads TGTGCCAGTAGTGGATACAGGGCCGAAGGCTATGGCTACACCTTC. Encoded protein: CASSGYRAEGYGYTF.

The chain combines TRBV9 with TRBJ1-4; D may be TRBD1 (5 bases). The CDR3 runs to 14 residues. Germline-derived CDR1 and CDR2 are SGDLS and YYNGEE. V was pared by 5 bases and J by 0 bases, with 8 bases between. CDR3 region: CASSKTATNEKLFF. The CDR3 nucleotides read TGTGCCAGCAGTAAGACAGCAACTAATGAAAAACTGTTTTTT.

The chain recombines TRBV18 with TRBJ2-2; 12 nucleotides match TRBD1. V gave up 8 bases and J gave up 4 bases; unmatched junction bases: 5. CDR3 length: 15 amino acids. From germline, CDR1 is KGHSH and CDR2 LQKENI. CDR3 region: CASKGQGATTGELFF. The CDR3, as DNA: TGTGCCAGCAAGGGACAGGGGGCGACCACCGGGGAGCTGTTTTTT.

V gene TRBV5-3 combines with J gene TRBJ2-7; possibly TRBD2 for D (6 bases). TRBV5-3 belongs to the ORF category, with a function that is uncertain. V lost 1 base and J 6 bases, leaving 17 bases between the germline ends. This CDR3 is 15 amino acids long. CDR3 DNA: TGTGCCAGAAGCTTGTTGAAGATAGGGCGGGGCGAGCAGTACTTC. As protein: CARSLLKIGRGEQYF.

This chain links TRBV19 with TRBJ2-1; 9 bases are shared with TRBD2. CDR3 length equals 16 residues. Germline assignment: CDR1 LNHDA and CDR2 SQIVND (reference sequence). J was trimmed by 5 bases and V by 7 bases; bases with no gene match: 12. CDR3 sequence reads: CASKGAGGLGNNEQFF. CDR3 DNA sequence: TGTGCCAGTAAAGGAGCGGGAGGCCTTGGGAACAATGAGCAGTTCTTC.

This chain connects TRBV11-2 to TRBJ2-3; 12 nucleotides agree with TRBD2. CDR1 and CDR2 (germline): SGHAT, FQNNGV. V lost 2 bases to trimming and J lost 0 bases; unmatched junction nucleotides: 3. CDR3 size: 17 residues. Here the CDR3 reads CASSLTSGGTSTDTQYF. In DNA, the CDR3 is TGTGCCAGCAGCTTAACTAGCGGGGGGACTAGCACAGATACGCAGTATTTT.

This chain connects TRBV10-3 to TRBJ1-4, with D possibly matching TRBD1 (6 bases). Per germline, CDR1 ENHRY and CDR2 SYGVKD. V was pared by 6 bases and J by 7 bases, with 15 bases between. This CDR3 comprises 14 residues. In DNA form, the CDR3 reads TGTGCCATCAGCCCGGGGGGGGCAAGTGAAAAACTGTTTTTT. Its translation: CAISPGGASEKLFF.

The rearrangement uses TRBV7-9 and TRBJ2-3; possibly TRBD1 or TRBD2 for D (7 bases each). The CDR3 spans 19 residues. Germline V gene data show CDR1 as SEHNR and CDR2 as FQNEAQ (reference sequence). V lost 1 base to trimming and J lost 0 bases, with 20 bases between them. CDR3 nucleotide sequence: TGTGCCAGCAGCTTAGTCATCAGGGGGGGCACAGTAAGCACAGATACGCAGTATTTT. Residues: CASSLVIRGGTVSTDTQYF.

The chain links TRBV5-6 to TRBJ2-6; perhaps TRBD1 as D (6 bases). Germline assignment: CDR1 SGHDT and CDR2 YYEEEE. The CDR3 sequence is 16 residues long. V dropped 2 bases and J dropped 0 bases, with 9 bases sitting between them. The chain's CDR3 is CASSLLDSSGANVLTF. The CDR3 DNA follows: TGTGCCAGCAGCTTACTGGACAGCTCTGGGGCCAACGTCCTGACTTTC.

The chain is built from TRBV6-1 and TRBJ1-5; the D is unclear. V dropped 9 bases and J dropped 7 bases, with 16 bases sitting between them. In germline, CDR1 is MNHNS, CDR2 SASEGT. The CDR3 has 13 amino acids. CDR3 DNA sequence: TGTGCCAGTCACCGGTGGGGAAGCCAGCCCCAGCATTTT. Translating gives CASHRWGSQPQHF.